This T cell receptor (beta chain) emerged from a study of cytomegalovirus exposure and HLA in healthy donors. Using immunoSEQ multiplex PCR, the repertoire was profiled, and TCRdb retains in-frame clones only, with some absent. The sample consists of about 73,000 clones, about 87% of them appearing once. This CDR3 contains 16 residues. The V and J ends lost 3 bases and 1 base, in that order; junction bases with no gene match: 5. Germline-derived CDR1 and CDR2 are SNHLY and FYNNEI. The source material was PBMCs. The clonotype comes from a young woman in good health and CMV-seropositive. The rearrangement joins TRBV2 to TRBJ2-2; 7 bases align to TRBD1. This chain's CDR3 is CASSDARGLNTGELFF. The CDR3 DNA follows: TGTGCCAGCAGTGACGCCAGGGGGTTGAACACCGGGGAGCTGTTTTTT.